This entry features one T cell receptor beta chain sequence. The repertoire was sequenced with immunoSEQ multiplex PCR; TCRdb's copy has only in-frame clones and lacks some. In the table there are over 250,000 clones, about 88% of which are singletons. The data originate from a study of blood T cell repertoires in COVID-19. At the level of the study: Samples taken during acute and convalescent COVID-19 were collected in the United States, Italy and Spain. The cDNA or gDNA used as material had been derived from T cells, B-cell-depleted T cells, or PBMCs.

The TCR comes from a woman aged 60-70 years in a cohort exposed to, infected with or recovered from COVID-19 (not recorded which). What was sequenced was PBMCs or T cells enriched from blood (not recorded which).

The CDR3: CASSFETGINYGYTF. DNA of the CDR3: TGTGCCAGCAGCTTCGAGACAGGGATCAACTATGGCTACACCTTC. The rearrangement links TRBV11-2 to TRBJ1-2; 7 positions match TRBD1. Trimming took 3 bases from V and 2 from J; bases not matched to a gene: 6. CDR1 and CDR2 (germline): SGHAT, FQNNGV. This CDR3 has 15 residues.